One and the same sample provided the 20 T cell receptor beta chains below, sequenced in a study of blood T cell repertoires in COVID-19. Sequencing used immunoSEQ multiplex PCR; TCRdb keeps in-frame clones, though not all of them. The sample lists under 200,000 clones, about 85% occurring once. Sequencing input: peripheral blood. All receptors derive from a man in his 60s with active or convalescent COVID-19.

The rearrangement links TRBV7-9 to TRBJ1-2, with a weak D call TRBD1 (5 bases). Germline CDR1 SEHNR, CDR2 FQNEAQ (reference sequence). Trimming shortened V by 3 bases and J by 1 base, and 9 bases separated the two germline ends. The CDR3 is 14 amino acids. The CDR3 DNA reads TGTGCCAGCAGCTTGACAGTGCTTAACTATGGCTACACCTTC. Amino acid sequence: CASSLTVLNYGYTF.

The chain couples TRBV4-1 to TRBJ2-4, with 8 bases fitting TRBD1. The CDR3 totals 17 residues. Per germline, CDR1 MGHRA and CDR2 YSYEKL. V shed 1 base and J 0 bases; nucleotides not matched to a gene: 5. As DNA, the CDR3 is TGCGCCAGCAGCCAAGGAGGGACAGGAGTAGCCAAAAACATTCAGTACTTC. Encoded protein: CASSQGGTGVAKNIQYF.

The chain uses TRBV4-1 and TRBJ1-6, with D perhaps TRBD1 (5 bases). There are 15 residues in the CDR3. Looked up from germline, CDR1 is MGHRA and CDR2 is YSYEKL. The V end was cut by 0 bases, the J end by 9 bases, with 12 bases between. The CDR3 here is CASSQDDRVRSPLHF. DNA of the CDR3: TGCGCCAGCAGCCAAGATGACAGAGTTCGTTCACCCCTCCACTTT.

The genes are TRBV18 and TRBJ1-2, with D perhaps matching TRBD1 (5 bases). The length of the CDR3 is 14 residues. The V gene lost 2 bases and the J gene lost 2 bases, with 9 bases spanning the gap. CDR1 is KGHSH and CDR2 is LQKENI in the germline V gene. The CDR3 DNA reads TGTGCCAGCTCACCAGACCAGGGCAACTATGGCTACACCTTC. Translation: CASSPDQGNYGYTF.

The J gene is TRBJ2-1, the V gene TRBV7-6, with D tentatively TRBD2 (6 bases). There are 15 residues in the CDR3. CDR1 is SGHVS, CDR2 FNYEAQ, per germline. The V and J ends lost 1 base and 10 bases respectively, with 17 bases between them. The CDR3 here is CASSLEGGLRGEQFF. The CDR3 DNA sequence: TGTGCCAGCAGCTTAGAGGGAGGCCTCCGTGGAGAGCAGTTCTTC. The whole variable domain, filled in from reference TRBV7-6 and TRBJ2-1, reads GAGVSQSPRYKVTKRGQDVALRCDPISGHVSLYWYRQALGQGPEFLTYFNYEAQQDKSGLPNDRFSAERPEGSISTLTIQRTEQRDSAMYRCASSLEGGLRGEQFFGPGTRLTVL.

The genes are TRBV4-1 and TRBJ2-7; D might be TRBD1 (5 bases). Looked up from germline, CDR1 is MGHRA and CDR2 is YSYEKL. The length of the CDR3 is 14 residues. The germline V and J ends were trimmed by 1 base and 2 bases, with 9 bases remaining between them. The CDR3 protein is CASSQGQPPYEQYF. In DNA form, the CDR3 reads TGCGCCAGCAGCCAAGGACAGCCCCCCTACGAGCAGTACTTC.

The J gene is TRBJ2-7, the V gene TRBV6-5; tentatively, D is TRBD1 (5 bases). CDR3 size: 15 residues. The germline V and J ends were trimmed by 0 bases and 2 bases, with 11 bases remaining between them. Germline V gives CDR1 MNHEY, CDR2 SVGAGI. CDR3 in DNA: TGTGCCAGCAGTTACTCGCAGGGCGATACCTACGAGCAGTACTTC. This translates into CASSYSQGDTYEQYF.

This chain connects TRBV19 to TRBJ2-5, with TRBD2 identical over 15 bases. Germline-derived CDR1 and CDR2 are LNHDA and SQIVND (reference sequence). Trimming at V came to 4 bases and at J to 4 bases, leaving 4 bases not matched to a gene. This CDR3 comprises 16 residues. CDR3: CASSTMGLAGGETQYF. CDR3 bases: TGTGCCAGTAGTACCATGGGACTAGCGGGGGGAGAGACCCAGTACTTC.

The gene calls are TRBV4-1 and TRBJ1-1; D possibly corresponds to TRBD1 (5 bases). The CDR3 is 14 residues long. V lost 4 bases and J 3 bases, leaving 12 bases between the germline ends. CDR1 is MGHRA, CDR2 YSYEKL, per germline. CDR3 region: CASSRYGGDTEAFF. CDR3 nucleotide sequence: TGCGCCAGCAGCCGATATGGGGGGGACACTGAAGCTTTCTTT.

The genes are TRBV21-1 and TRBJ2-1; TRBD1, the table's D call, was not compared with the DNA. TRBV21-1 is classified as a pseudogene. The CDR3 spans 15 residues. CDR3 protein: CASLLGQGAFNEQFF. CDR3 DNA: TGTGCCAGTTTGCTCGGGCAGGGGGCTTTCAATGAGCAGTTCTTC.

This chain connects TRBV21-1 to TRBJ1-1; the listed D gene, TRBD1, was not tested against the DNA. TRBV21-1 is annotated as a pseudogene. CDR3 length: 16 residues. Here the CDR3 DNA reads TGTGCCAGCAGCAAAGACAGGGGATGTACGAACACTGAAGCTTTCTTT. Amino acid sequence: CASSKDRGCTNTEAFF.

The CDR3 DNA is TGTGCCAGCAGCCTTGTAGCGGGGGGGAACACCGGGGAGCTGTTTTTT. This encodes CASSLVAGGNTGELFF. This sequence joins TRBV11-2 and TRBJ2-2, with 10 bases identical to TRBD2. Looked up from germline, CDR1 is SGHAT and CDR2 is FQNNGV. Germline trimming cut 5 bases from V and 1 base from J; bases unmatched to any gene: 4. The CDR3 spans 16 residues.

This clone was seen once. This chain links TRBV19 with TRBJ1-5; the D gene is possibly TRBD1 (5 bases). This CDR3 region has 14 residues. V was cut by 3 bases and J by 7 bases, with 13 bases left in between. Germline-derived CDR1 and CDR2 are LNHDA and SQIVND (reference sequence). CDR3 DNA sequence: TGTGCCAGTAGTATTGGGCAGGGTGTGCAGCCCCAGCATTTT. Its protein product is CASSIGQGVQPQHF.

This clone has only a few counts. The rearrangement links TRBV7-9 to TRBJ2-3; possibly TRBD1 for D (5 bases). The length of the CDR3 is 14 residues. Looked up from germline, CDR1 is SEHNR and CDR2 is FQNEAQ (reference sequence). V lost 4 bases, J lost 4 bases, and 12 bases lay in between. The CDR3 sequence: CASSSSGLADTQYF. The CDR3 DNA reads as TGTGCCAGCAGCTCCTCAGGGCTCGCAGATACGCAGTATTTT.

The chain joins TRBV27 to TRBJ1-3, with TRBD1 matching 8 bases. CDR3 length: 18 amino acids. Trimming at V came to 7 bases and at J to 2 bases, leaving 16 bases not matched to a gene. Germline CDR1 MNHEY, CDR2 SMNVEV (reference sequence). CDR3 in DNA: TGTGCCAGCAACCCTCGGGCGGGGGCCAGGGGGCCTGGAAACACCATATATTTT. Amino acids: CASNPRAGARGPGNTIYF.

The V and J genes are TRBV7-6 and TRBJ2-3; 10 nucleotides agree with TRBD2. The V segment lost 4 bases and the J segment 3 bases; nucleotides outside the gene matches: 7. The length of the CDR3 is 16 residues. Germline V gene lookup returns CDR1 SGHVS and CDR2 FNYEAQ. Here the CDR3 reads CASSSRSGGGTDTQYF. As DNA, the CDR3 is TGTGCCAGCAGCTCTCGGAGCGGGGGGGGAACAGATACGCAGTATTTT.

This clone was detected a few times. The chain carries TRBV15 and TRBJ1-6; no definite D call. CDR1 and CDR2 from the germline V gene are LNHNV and YYDKDF (reference sequence). The CDR3 consists of 15 residues. The V end lost 2 bases, the J end lost 5 bases, and 10 bases lay between the germline ends. The CDR3 DNA sequence: TGTGCCACCAGCAGATCCGCGACAAATAATTCACCCCTCCACTTT. This translates into CATSRSATNNSPLHF.

This chain uses TRBV4-1 with TRBJ2-5, with 9 bases lining up with TRBD1. In germline, CDR1 is MGHRA, CDR2 YSYEKL. Germline trimming cut 1 base from V and 4 bases from J; bases unmatched to any gene: 4. The CDR3 is 15 amino acids. This CDR3 reads CASSQAQGAPETQYF. As DNA, the CDR3 is TGCGCCAGCAGCCAAGCACAGGGGGCCCCAGAGACCCAGTACTTC.

The chain has TRBV10-3 and TRBJ2-5; maybe TRBD1 (5 bases). V was cut by 10 bases and J by 2 bases, with 14 bases left in between. Germline CDR1 reads ENHRY; CDR2 reads SYGVKD. This CDR3 spans 13 amino acids. CDR3 bases: TGTGCCACCGCGCGACAGTTACAAGAGACCCAGTACTTC. It encodes CATARQLQETQYF.

This chain links TRBV15 with TRBJ1-5; D possibly corresponds to TRBD1 (6 bases). The V and J ends lost 9 bases and 5 bases respectively, with 17 bases between them. From germline, CDR1 is LNHNV and CDR2 YYDKDF (reference sequence). This CDR3 has 14 amino acids. DNA for the CDR3: TGTGCCACAGGGGGGGGGAGTTCTTATCAGCCCCAGCATTTT. It yields the protein CATGGGSSYQPQHF.